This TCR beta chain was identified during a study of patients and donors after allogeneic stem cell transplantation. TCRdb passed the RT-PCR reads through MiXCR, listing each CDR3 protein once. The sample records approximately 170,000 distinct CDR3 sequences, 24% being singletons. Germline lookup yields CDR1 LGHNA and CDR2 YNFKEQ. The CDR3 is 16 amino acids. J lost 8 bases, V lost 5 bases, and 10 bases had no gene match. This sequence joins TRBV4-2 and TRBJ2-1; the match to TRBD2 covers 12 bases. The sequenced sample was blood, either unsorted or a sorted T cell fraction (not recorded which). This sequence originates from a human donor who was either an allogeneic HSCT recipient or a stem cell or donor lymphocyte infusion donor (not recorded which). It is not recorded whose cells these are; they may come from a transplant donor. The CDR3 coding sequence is TGTGCCAGCAGCGGACGACTAGCGGGAGCCCCCGATGAGCAGTTCTTC. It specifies CASSGRLAGAPDEQFF.